The sequence of this T cell receptor beta chain was determined in a study of blood T cell repertoires in COVID-19 (dated by TCRdb to 2020 to 2022). Looking at the study overall: The collaborator samples originated in the United States, Italy and Spain and spanned the acute and convalescent phases of COVID-19. The material from the prospective study consisted of cDNA or gDNA derived from T cells, B-cell-depleted T cells, or PBMCs. The dataset comprised deeply sampled blood TCRbeta repertoires from subjects exposed to, actively infected with, or recovered from COVID-19. A freely available public database, intended as a resource for researchers studying the immune response to SARS-CoV-2, is where the repertoires were released. Samples were obtained from the ongoing ImmuneRACE study (first 160 participants) and from 950 to 1,500 subjects provided by 6 global collaborators. Nearly every sample came with metadata listing a de-identified subject ID, COVID-19 status, age in years and sex. Where HLA class I and class II types were available, the types were taken from metadata supplied by the sample provider, not from assay-based typing. What the research found in general, with its limitations: Clinical and demographic metadata were provided uncurated, with the amount varying by source and participant.

CDR1 KGHSH and CDR2 LQKENI are derived from the germline V gene. Including cysteine and phenylalanine, the CDR3 has 18 amino acids. Only the CDR3 DNA is retained, 54 bases long and in frame from the first base. V lost 2 bases and J lost 0 bases, and the count of bases not matched to a germline gene is 12. At one collaborating source in Seattle, patients were enrolled during active infection and were followed longitudinally through the course of disease. The collaborating institutions used their own protocols to collect whole blood in K2EDTA tubes. Collaborator samples were shipped for TCRbeta analysis as frozen whole blood, isolated PBMCs, or DNA extracted from either sample type. As for this clone: The clone's antigen remains unknown. The record has no base qualities; no much larger clone is one base away.

TCRbeta CDR3 regions were amplified from genomic DNA by means of the immunoSEQ Assay, a bias-controlled multiplex PCR. The authors processed their data as follows. Nucleated cell counts per sample were estimated from amplification of reference gene primers within the assay. Sequence reads were collapsed and filtered to measure the absolute abundance of every unique TCRbeta CDR3 rearrangement. For each sample, productive Simpson clonality was calculated as the square root of Simpson's diversity index across productive rearrangements. Held by TCRdb, this immuneACCESS table contains in-frame sequences only and omits some clones. Under half of the omission traces to an unresolved V gene where checked; the cause of the rest is unknown. V and J calls and clone size are given by that table; D and trimming were obtained from the DNA. The sample has a few hundred thousand clones on record, more than 75% of them singletons. The ten biggest clones cover roughly 5% of the sample.

The material sequenced was peripheral blood. The chain is made from TRBV18 and TRBJ1-1, and 7 junction bases match TRBD1. The sequence derives from a woman aged 55-75 years with COVID-19, enrolled during active disease. The CDR3 sequence is CASSPTRVRGTVNTEAFF. The DNA reads TGTGCCAGCTCACCAACGAGGGTACGCGGGACAGTGAACACTGAAGCTTTCTTT.